What follows describes a single T cell receptor beta chain. Sequencing of TCR beta was carried out in blood CD8+ and CD4+ T cells. Multiple sclerosis controls were treatment-naive patients with stable or active relapsing-remitting disease. This record belongs to a study of CD8 T cells in Susac syndrome. A quantity of about 0.45 to 1 ug RNA underwent reverse transcription using random hexamers. Amplification of TCR beta CDR3 spanned 54 Vbeta and 13 Jbeta via immunoSEQ multiplex PCR. TCRdb reprocessed the immunoSEQ multiplex PCR reads via MiXCR and lists one record per CDR3 protein. The data hold 250,000 to 300,000 distinct CDR3 sequences, with over 75% observed a single time. Germline CDR1 is SNHLY and CDR2 is FYNNEI. The CDR3 runs to 16 residues. The ends lost 3 bases at V and 5 bases at J; junction bases unmatched: 7.

Sequencing input: CD8+ T cells from PBMCs. The receptor comes from a human donor with multiple sclerosis. This chain links TRBV2 with TRBJ2-1; TRBD1 aligns across 10 bases. The CDR3 sequence: CASSETGTGVNNEQFF. DNA for the CDR3: TGTGCCAGCAGTGAGACCGGGACAGGGGTAAACAATGAGCAGTTCTTC.